Below, 5 T cell receptor beta chains from the same sample are listed, as sequenced in a study of beta chain features in type 1 diabetes. Expressed TCRB transcripts were sequenced, since all the RNA that had been isolated was reverse transcribed. Measured with immunoSEQ multiplex PCR; TCRdb has only the in-frame clones, and not every one. The repertoire includes around 350,000 clones, around 12% of them detected once, and around 0.02% sits in the top ten. Input material: naive CD4+ T cells from blood. The receptor source for this set is a man younger than 35 in good health.

This clone turned up a few times. A junction end diverges from the germline sequence, so it may reflect a read error. The V gene is TRBV7-2, the J gene TRBJ2-7; 14 nucleotides line up with TRBD2. CDR1 is SGHTA, CDR2 FQGNSA, per germline. The CDR3 contains 15 residues. The CDR3 here is CASSFGTSGSFGSNF. CDR3 coding DNA: TGTGCCAGCAGCTTCGGGACTAGCGGGAGCTTTGGTTCGAACTTC.

This clone was seen a few times. The J gene is TRBJ2-1, the V gene TRBV29-1, with 10 bases lining up with TRBD2. Germline trimming cut 5 bases from V and 6 bases from J; bases unmatched to any gene: 7. The CDR3 contains 14 residues. Germline V gene lookup returns CDR1 SQVTM and CDR2 ANQGSEA. The CDR3 DNA is TGCAGCGTTCCCCCTAGCGGGAGAAGCAATGAGCAGTTCTTC. Translation gives CSVPPSGRSNEQFF.

V gene TRBV18 combines with J gene TRBJ2-7, with 7 bases identical to TRBD1. Per germline, CDR1 KGHSH and CDR2 LQKENI. V was clipped by 3 bases and J by 0 bases; unmatched bases: 2. The length of the CDR3 is 14 residues. The CDR3 loop is CASSPGTASYEQYF. The CDR3 nucleotides are TGTGCCAGCTCACCCGGGACAGCCTCCTACGAGCAGTACTTC.

J is TRBJ1-1 and V is TRBV11-3; D is undetermined. CDR1 is SGHNT and CDR2 is YENEEA in the germline V gene. V was shortened by 1 base and J by 6 bases, with 9 bases between the two germline ends. This CDR3 is built from 13 residues. The CDR3 here is CASSLAFSAEAFF. The CDR3 bases are TGTGCCAGCAGCTTAGCATTTTCGGCTGAAGCTTTCTTT. Looking up the rest from reference TRBV11-3 and TRBJ1-1 gives the full variable domain: EAGVVQSPRYKIIEKKQPVAFWCNPISGHNTLYWYLQNLGQGPELLIRYENEEAVDDSQLPKDRFSAERLKGVDSTLKIQPAELGDSAVYLCASSLAFSAEAFFGQGTRLTVV.

This rearrangement joins TRBV5-6 to TRBJ1-5; possible D gene TRBD1, 6 bases. CDR3 length: 14 residues. Per the germline V gene, CDR1 is SGHDT and CDR2 is YYEEEE. Trimming cost V 4 bases and J 5 bases, with 13 bases left between them. The CDR3 coding sequence is TGTGCCAGCAGCCACGGGCAGGGGTATCAGCCCCAGCATTTT. Its protein is CASSHGQGYQPQHF.